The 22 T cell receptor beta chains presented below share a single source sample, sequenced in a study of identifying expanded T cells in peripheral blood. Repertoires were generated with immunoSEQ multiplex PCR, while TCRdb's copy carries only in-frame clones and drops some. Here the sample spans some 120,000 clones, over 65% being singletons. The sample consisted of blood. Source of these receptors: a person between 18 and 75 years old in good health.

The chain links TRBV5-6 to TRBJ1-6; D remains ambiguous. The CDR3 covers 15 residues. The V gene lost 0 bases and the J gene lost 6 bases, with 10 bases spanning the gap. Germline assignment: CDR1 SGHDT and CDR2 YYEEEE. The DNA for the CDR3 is TGTGCCAGCAGCTTGGACGTCGGGGTTAATTCACCCCTCCACTTT. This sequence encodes CASSLDVGVNSPLHF.

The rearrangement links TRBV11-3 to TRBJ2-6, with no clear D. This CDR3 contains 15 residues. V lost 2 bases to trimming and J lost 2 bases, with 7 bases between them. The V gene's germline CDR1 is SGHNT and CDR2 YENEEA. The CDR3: CASSLNFPGANVLTF. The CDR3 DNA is TGTGCCAGCAGCTTAAACTTCCCTGGGGCCAACGTCCTGACTTTC.

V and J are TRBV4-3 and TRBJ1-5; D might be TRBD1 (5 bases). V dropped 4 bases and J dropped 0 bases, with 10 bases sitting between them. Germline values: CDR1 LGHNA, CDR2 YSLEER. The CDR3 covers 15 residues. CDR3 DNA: TGCGCCAGCAGCCCCCGACAGAATAGCAATCAGCCCCAGCATTTT. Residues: CASSPRQNSNQPQHF.

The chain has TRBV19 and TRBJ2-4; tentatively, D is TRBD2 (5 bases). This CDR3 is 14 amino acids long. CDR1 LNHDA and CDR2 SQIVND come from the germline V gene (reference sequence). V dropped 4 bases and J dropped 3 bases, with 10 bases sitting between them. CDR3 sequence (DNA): TGTGCCAGTAGTAGCGGGTTAGGCAAAAACATTCAGTACTTC. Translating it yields CASSSGLGKNIQYF.

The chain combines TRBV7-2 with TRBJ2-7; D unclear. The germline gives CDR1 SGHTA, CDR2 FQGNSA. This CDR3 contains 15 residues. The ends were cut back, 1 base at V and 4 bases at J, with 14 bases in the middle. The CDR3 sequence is CASSLVAQDGYEQYF. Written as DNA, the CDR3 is TGTGCCAGCAGCTTAGTAGCACAAGACGGTTACGAGCAGTACTTC. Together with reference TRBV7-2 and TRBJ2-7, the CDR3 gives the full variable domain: GAGVSQSPSNKVTEKGKDVELRCDPISGHTALYWYRQSLGQGLEFLIYFQGNSAPDKSGLPSDRFSAERTGGSVSTLTIQRTQQEDSAVYLCASSLVAQDGYEQYFGPGTRLTVT.

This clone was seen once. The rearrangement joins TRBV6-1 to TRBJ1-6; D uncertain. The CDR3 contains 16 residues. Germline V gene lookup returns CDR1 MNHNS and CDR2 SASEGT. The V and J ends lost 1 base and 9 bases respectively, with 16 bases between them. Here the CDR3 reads CASSEGGRGFSSPLHF. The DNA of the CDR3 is TGTGCCAGCAGTGAAGGAGGAAGAGGATTCAGTTCACCCCTCCACTTT.

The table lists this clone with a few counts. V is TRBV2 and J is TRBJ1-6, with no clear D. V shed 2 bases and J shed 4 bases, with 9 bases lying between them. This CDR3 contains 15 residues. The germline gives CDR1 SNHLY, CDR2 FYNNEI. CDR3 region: CASSELLNYNSPLHF. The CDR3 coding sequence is TGTGCCAGCAGTGAATTGCTCAATTATAATTCACCCCTCCACTTT.

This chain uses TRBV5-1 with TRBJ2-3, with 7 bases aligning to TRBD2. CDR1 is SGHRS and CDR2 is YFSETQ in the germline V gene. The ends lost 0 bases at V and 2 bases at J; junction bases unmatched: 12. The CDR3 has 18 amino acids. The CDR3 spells CASSLGPGGFMNTDTQYF. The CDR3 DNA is TGCGCCAGCAGCTTGGGGCCCGGGGGGTTCATGAACACAGATACGCAGTATTTT.

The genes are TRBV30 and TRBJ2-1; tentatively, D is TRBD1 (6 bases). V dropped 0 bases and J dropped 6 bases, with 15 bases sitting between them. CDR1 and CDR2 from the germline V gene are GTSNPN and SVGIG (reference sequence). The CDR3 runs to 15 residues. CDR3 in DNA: TGTGCCTGGAGTGTGGGGGCCCATGGGGTCAATGAGCAGTTCTTC. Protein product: CAWSVGAHGVNEQFF.

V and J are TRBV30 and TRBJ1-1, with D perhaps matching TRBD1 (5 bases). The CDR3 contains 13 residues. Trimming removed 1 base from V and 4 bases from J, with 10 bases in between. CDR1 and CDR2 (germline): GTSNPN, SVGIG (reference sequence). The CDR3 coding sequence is TGTGCCTGGAGTGACGGGGGGGGCACTGAAGCTTTCTTT. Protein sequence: CAWSDGGGTEAFF.

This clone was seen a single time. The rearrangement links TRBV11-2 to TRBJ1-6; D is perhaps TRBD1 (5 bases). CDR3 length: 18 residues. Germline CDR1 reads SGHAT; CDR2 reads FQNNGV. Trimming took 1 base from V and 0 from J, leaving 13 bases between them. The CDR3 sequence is CASSLGPRESSYNSPLHF. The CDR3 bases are TGTGCCAGCAGCTTAGGTCCCAGGGAAAGCTCCTATAATTCACCCCTCCACTTT.

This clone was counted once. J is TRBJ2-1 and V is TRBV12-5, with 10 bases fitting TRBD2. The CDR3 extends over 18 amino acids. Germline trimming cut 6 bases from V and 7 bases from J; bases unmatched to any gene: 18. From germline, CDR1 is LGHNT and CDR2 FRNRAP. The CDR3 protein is CASGYHGIAGGQKNEQFF. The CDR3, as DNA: TGTGCTAGTGGGTATCACGGCATAGCGGGGGGCCAGAAGAATGAGCAGTTCTTC.

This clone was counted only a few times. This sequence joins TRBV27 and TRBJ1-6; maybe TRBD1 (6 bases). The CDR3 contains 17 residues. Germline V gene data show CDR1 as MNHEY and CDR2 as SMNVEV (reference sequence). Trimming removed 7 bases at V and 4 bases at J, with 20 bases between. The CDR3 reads CASTTANRESYNSPLHF. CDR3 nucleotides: TGTGCCAGCACCACGGCGAACAGGGAGAGTTATAATTCACCCCTCCACTTT.

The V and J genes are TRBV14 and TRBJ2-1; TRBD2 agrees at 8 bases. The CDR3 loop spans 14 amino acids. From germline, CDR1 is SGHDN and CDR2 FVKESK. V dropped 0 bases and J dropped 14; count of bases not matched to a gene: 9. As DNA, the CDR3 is TGTGCCAGCAGCCAAGAGGCAACCGGGACTAGGAAGTTCTTC. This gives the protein CASSQEATGTRKFF.

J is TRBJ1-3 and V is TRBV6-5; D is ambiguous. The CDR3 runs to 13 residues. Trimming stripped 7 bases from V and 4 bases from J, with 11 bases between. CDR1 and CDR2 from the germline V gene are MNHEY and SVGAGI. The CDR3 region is CASINSPGNTIYF. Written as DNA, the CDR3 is TGTGCCAGCATCAATTCCCCAGGAAACACCATATATTTT.

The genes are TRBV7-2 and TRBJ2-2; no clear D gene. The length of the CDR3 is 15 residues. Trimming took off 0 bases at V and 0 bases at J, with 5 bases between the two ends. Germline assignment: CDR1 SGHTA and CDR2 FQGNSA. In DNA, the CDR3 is TGTGCCAGCAGCTTAGCTTTAGCGAACACCGGGGAGCTGTTTTTT. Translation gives CASSLALANTGELFF.

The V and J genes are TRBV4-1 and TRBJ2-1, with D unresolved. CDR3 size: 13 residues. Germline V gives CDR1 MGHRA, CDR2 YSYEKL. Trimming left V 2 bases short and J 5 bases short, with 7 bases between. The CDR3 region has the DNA TGCGCCAGCAGCCAAATAGGGAACAATGAGCAGTTCTTC. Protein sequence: CASSQIGNNEQFF.

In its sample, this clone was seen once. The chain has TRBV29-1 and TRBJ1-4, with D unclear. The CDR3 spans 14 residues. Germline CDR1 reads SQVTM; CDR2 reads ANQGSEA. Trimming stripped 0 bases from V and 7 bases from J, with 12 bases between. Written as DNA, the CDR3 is TGCAGCGTTGAAGATGGGGTCCGTGGTGAAAAACTGTTTTTT. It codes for CSVEDGVRGEKLFF.

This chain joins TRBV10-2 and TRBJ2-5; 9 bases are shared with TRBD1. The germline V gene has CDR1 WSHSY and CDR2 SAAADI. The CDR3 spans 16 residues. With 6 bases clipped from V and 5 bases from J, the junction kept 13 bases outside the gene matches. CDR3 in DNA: TGCGCCAGCAGGGAAACCGGGACAGGGTCGTTCGAGACCCAGTACTTC. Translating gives CASRETGTGSFETQYF.

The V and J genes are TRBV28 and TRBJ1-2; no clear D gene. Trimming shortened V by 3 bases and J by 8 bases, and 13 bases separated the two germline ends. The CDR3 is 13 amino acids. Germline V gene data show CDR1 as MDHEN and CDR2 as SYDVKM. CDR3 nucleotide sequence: TGTGCCAGCAGTTTCCAACGTTGGTCCGGCTACACCTTC. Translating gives CASSFQRWSGYTF.

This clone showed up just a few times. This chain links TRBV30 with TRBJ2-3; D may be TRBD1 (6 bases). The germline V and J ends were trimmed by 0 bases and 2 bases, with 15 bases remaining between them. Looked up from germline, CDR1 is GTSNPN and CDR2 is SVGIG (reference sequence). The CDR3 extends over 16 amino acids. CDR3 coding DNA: TGTGCCTGGAGTGTAGGGGACAATCGGGTCACAGATACGCAGTATTTT. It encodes CAWSVGDNRVTDTQYF.

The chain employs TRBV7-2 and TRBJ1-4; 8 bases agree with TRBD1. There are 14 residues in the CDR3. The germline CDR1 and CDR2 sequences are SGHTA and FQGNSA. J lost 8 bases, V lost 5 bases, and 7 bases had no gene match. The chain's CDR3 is CASSPDRGAEKLFF. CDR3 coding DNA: TGTGCCAGCAGCCCAGACAGGGGAGCGGAAAAACTGTTTTTT.